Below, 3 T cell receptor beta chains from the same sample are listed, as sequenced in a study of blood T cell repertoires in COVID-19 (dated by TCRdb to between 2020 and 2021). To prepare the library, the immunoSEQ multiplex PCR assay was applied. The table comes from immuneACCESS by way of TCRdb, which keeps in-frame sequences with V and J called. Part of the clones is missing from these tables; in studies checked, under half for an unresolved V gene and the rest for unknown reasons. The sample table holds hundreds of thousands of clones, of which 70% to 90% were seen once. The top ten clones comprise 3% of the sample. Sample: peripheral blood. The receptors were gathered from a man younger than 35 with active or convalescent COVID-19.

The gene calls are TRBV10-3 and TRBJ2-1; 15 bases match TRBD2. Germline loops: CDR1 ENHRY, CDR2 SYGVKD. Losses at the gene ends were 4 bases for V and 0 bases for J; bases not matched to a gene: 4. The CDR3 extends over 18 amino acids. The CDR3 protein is CAISGGTSGGSSYNEQFF. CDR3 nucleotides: TGTGCCATCAGTGGTGGGACTAGCGGGGGGAGCTCCTACAATGAGCAGTTCTTC.

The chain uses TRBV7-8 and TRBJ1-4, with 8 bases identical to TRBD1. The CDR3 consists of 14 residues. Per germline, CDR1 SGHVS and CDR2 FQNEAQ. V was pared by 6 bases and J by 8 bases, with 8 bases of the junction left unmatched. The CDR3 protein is CASRETGAGEKLFF. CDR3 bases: TGTGCCAGCAGAGAGACAGGGGCTGGGGAAAAACTGTTTTTT.

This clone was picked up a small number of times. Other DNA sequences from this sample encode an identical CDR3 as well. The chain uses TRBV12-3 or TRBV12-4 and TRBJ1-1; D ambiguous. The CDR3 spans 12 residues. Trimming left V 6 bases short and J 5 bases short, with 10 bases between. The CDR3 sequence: CASRTGGTEAFF. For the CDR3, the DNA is TGTGCCAGCAGAACGGGAGGAACTGAAGCTTTCTTT.